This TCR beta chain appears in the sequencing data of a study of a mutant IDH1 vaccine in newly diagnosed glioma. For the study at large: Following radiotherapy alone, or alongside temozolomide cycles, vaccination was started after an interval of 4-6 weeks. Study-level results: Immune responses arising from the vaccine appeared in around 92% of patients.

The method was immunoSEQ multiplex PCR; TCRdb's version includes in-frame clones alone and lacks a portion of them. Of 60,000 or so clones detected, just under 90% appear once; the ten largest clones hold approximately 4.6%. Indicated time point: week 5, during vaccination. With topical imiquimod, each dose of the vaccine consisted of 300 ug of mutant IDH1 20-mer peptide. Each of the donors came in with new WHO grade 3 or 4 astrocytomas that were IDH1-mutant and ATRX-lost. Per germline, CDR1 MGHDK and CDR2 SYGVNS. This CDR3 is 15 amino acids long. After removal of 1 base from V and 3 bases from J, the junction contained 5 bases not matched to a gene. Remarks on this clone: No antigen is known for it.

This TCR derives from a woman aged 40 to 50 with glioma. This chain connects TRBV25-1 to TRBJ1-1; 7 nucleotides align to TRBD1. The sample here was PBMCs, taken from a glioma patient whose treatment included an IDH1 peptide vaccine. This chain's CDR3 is CASSELTGIDTEAFF. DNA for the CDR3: TGTGCCAGCAGTGAATTGACAGGGATCGACACTGAAGCTTTCTTT.